What follows are 17 T cell receptor beta chains derived from one specimen sequenced in a study of cytomegalovirus exposure and HLA in healthy donors (dated by TCRdb to 2016 to 2017). Libraries were made using the immunoSEQ multiplex PCR assay. TCRdb retrieved this table from immuneACCESS and kept in-frame rearrangements only. Not all clones are present; in checked studies, unresolved V genes account for under half, and no reason is known for the remainder. In all, the sample holds hundreds of thousands of clones, and about nine tenths of those were seen once. Of the sample, 0.83% is held by the ten largest clones. The sequenced sample consisted of PBMCs. Source of these receptors: a young woman in good health and CMV-seronegative.

The chain joins TRBV29-1 to TRBJ2-3, with 10 bases matching TRBD2. This CDR3 region has 18 residues. The V and J ends lost 7 bases and 6 bases, in that order; junction bases with no gene match: 22. In germline, CDR1 is SQVTM, CDR2 ANQGSEA. The CDR3 loop is CSACPGEGTSGTWDTQYF. In nucleotides, the CDR3 is TGCAGCGCCTGCCCCGGAGAGGGTACTAGCGGGACGTGGGATACGCAGTATTTT.

The rearrangement uses TRBV30 and TRBJ2-3; 9 bases align to TRBD1. Per the germline V gene, CDR1 is GTSNPN and CDR2 is SVGIG (reference sequence). Unmatched junction bases numbered 14, after V lost 4 bases and J lost 15 bases. The CDR3 runs to 13 residues. The CDR3 DNA is TGTGCCTGGACCGGATCAGCCGGGACAGGGTTTTATTTT. This codes for CAWTGSAGTGFYF. Variable domain in full (rest from reference TRBV30 and TRBJ2-3): SQTIHQWPATLVQPVGSPLSLECTVEGTSNPNLYWYRQAAGRGLQLLFYSVGIGQISSEVPQNLSASRPQDRQFILSSKKLLLSDSGFYLCAWTGSAGTGFYFGPGTRLTVL.

The V call is TRBV11-3, the J call TRBJ2-2, with 7 bases lining up with TRBD1. Germline V gene lookup returns CDR1 SGHNT and CDR2 YENEEA. CDR3 length: 18 amino acids. Losses at the gene ends were 3 bases for V and 0 bases for J; bases not matched to a gene: 10. CDR3 sequence: CASSFLLQGQSNTGELFF. CDR3 in DNA: TGTGCCAGCAGCTTCCTACTACAGGGACAGTCGAACACCGGGGAGCTGTTTTTT.

V gene TRBV11-2 combines with J gene TRBJ2-7, with 10 bases identical to TRBD1. CDR1 and CDR2 from the germline V gene are SGHAT and FQNNGV. The CDR3 has 17 amino acids. The V segment lost 5 bases and the J segment 3 bases; nucleotides outside the gene matches: 13. The CDR3 DNA reads as TGTGCCAGCAGCCCACCCCACGGACAGGGGGATAGCTACGAGCAGTACTTC. Residues: CASSPPHGQGDSYEQYF.

The CDR3 region has the DNA TGCGCCAGCAGCGGTGGACTAGCGGGGGTCAGCGCCGGGGAGCTGTTTTTT. Translation: CASSGGLAGVSAGELFF. This sequence joins TRBV5-1 and TRBJ2-2, with TRBD2 matching over 13 bases. The length of the CDR3 is 17 residues. V trimming: 4 bases; J trimming: 6 bases; junction bases outside the gene matches: 9. From germline, CDR1 is SGHRS and CDR2 YFSETQ.

This clone was picked up one time. The gene calls are TRBV9 and TRBJ2-5; 12 bases align to TRBD2. The germline gives CDR1 SGDLS, CDR2 YYNGEE. Trimming cost V 4 bases and J 5 bases; bases outside gene matches: 6. There are 15 residues in the CDR3. CDR3 nucleotide sequence: TGTGCCAGCAGCTTCCTAGCGGGGGGGCTTGAGACCCAGTACTTC. Translating gives CASSFLAGGLETQYF.

The CDR3 nucleotides are TGTGCCTGGAACGTAGCGGGAGGGAATGAGCAGTTCTTC. Translating it yields CAWNVAGGNEQFF. V is TRBV30 and J is TRBJ2-1, with 11 bases lining up with TRBD2. Germline-derived CDR1 and CDR2 are GTSNPN and SVGIG (reference sequence). This CDR3 is built from 13 residues. Unmatched junction bases numbered 3, after V lost 4 bases and J lost 7 bases.

The chain recombines TRBV2 with TRBJ2-7; possible D gene TRBD1, 6 bases. The V and J ends lost 7 bases and 2 bases respectively, with 15 bases between them. CDR3 length equals 14 residues. Germline assignment: CDR1 SNHLY and CDR2 FYNNEI. In DNA form, the CDR3 reads TGTGCCAGCAAGAAGGAAGAGGGGGCCTACGAGCAGTACTTC. Protein sequence: CASKKEEGAYEQYF.

The gene calls are TRBV7-6 and TRBJ2-5; TRBD1 agrees at 7 bases. Germline CDR1 reads SGHVS; CDR2 reads FNYEAQ. The junction had 8 bases not matched to a gene; V was cut back by 5 bases and J by 5 bases. The CDR3 contains 14 residues. The CDR3 loop is CASSPNRGGETQYF. As DNA, the CDR3 is TGTGCCAGCAGCCCAAACAGGGGTGGTGAGACCCAGTACTTC.

The V gene is TRBV10-3, the J gene TRBJ2-1; TRBD2 aligns across 10 bases. CDR1 ENHRY and CDR2 SYGVKD come from the germline V gene. V shed 10 bases, J shed 9 bases, and the junction held 9 bases outside the gene matches. CDR3 length: 13 residues. The CDR3 region has the DNA TGTGCCAACACCGGGACTAGCGACGGTGAGCAGTTCTTC. Amino acids: CANTGTSDGEQFF.

The chain recombines TRBV7-9 with TRBJ2-1; the match to TRBD1 covers 7 bases. Germline lookup yields CDR1 SEHNR and CDR2 FQNEAQ (reference sequence). CDR3 length: 16 residues. Trimming removed 5 bases from V and 0 bases from J; junction bases left unmatched: 7. CDR3 nucleotides: TGTGCCAGCAGCGACTCGGGACAGAGCTCCTACAATGAGCAGTTCTTC. Encoded protein: CASSDSGQSSYNEQFF.

This chain uses TRBV5-8 with TRBJ2-3; TRBD1 aligns across 7 bases. Looked up from germline, CDR1 is SGHTS and CDR2 is YDEGEE. There are 15 residues in the CDR3. After removal of 4 bases from V and 6 bases from J, the junction contained 11 bases not matched to a gene. CDR3 sequence reads: CASSPSGTARDTQYF. The CDR3 nucleotides read TGTGCCAGCAGCCCGTCCGGGACAGCTAGGGATACGCAGTATTTT.

The chain couples TRBV28 to TRBJ2-7; 9 positions match TRBD2. The CDR3 consists of 14 residues. J gave up 2 bases and V 8 bases, and 7 bases lay outside the gene matches. Germline V lookup: CDR1 MDHEN, CDR2 SYDVKM. The CDR3 DNA reads as TGTGCCAGCGGGTCCTTAGCGGGGGCCTACGAGCAGTACTTC. Amino acid sequence: CASGSLAGAYEQYF.

This chain connects TRBV30 to TRBJ1-1; TRBD1 matches 10 bases. CDR3 length: 16 residues. CDR1 and CDR2 (germline): GTSNPN, SVGIG (reference sequence). The V segment lost 7 bases and the J segment 0 bases; nucleotides outside the gene matches: 11. DNA of the CDR3: TGTGCCTCCCTCGGGGGACAGGGGCCCGTGAACACTGAAGCTTTCTTT. This codes for CASLGGQGPVNTEAFF.

The chain employs TRBV5-6 and TRBJ2-7; 7 bases agree with TRBD1. Germline CDR1 is SGHDT and CDR2 is YYEEEE. This CDR3 has 14 amino acids. Trimming removed 0 bases from V and 5 bases from J; junction bases left unmatched: 5. CDR3 nucleotides: TGTGCCAGCAGCTTGGGATACAGGGGCCACGAGCAGTACTTC. Encoded protein: CASSLGYRGHEQYF.

The V and J genes are TRBV9 and TRBJ2-3; D is uncertain. The CDR3 sequence is 14 residues long. Trimming removed 2 bases at V and 5 bases at J, with 12 bases between. The V gene's germline CDR1 is SGDLS and CDR2 YYNGEE. This CDR3 is CASSVVFGRDTQYF. The CDR3 nucleotides read TGTGCCAGCAGCGTTGTTTTCGGTAGAGATACGCAGTATTTT. Variable domain in full (rest from reference TRBV9 and TRBJ2-3): DSGVTQTPKHLITATGQRVTLRCSPRSGDLSVYWYQQSLDQGLQFLIQYYNGEERAKGNILERFSAQQFPDLHSELNLSSLELGDSALYFCASSVVFGRDTQYFGPGTRLTVL.

The chain combines TRBV4-1 with TRBJ2-7; 9 nucleotides match TRBD2. J gave up 2 bases and V 2 bases, and 4 bases lay outside the gene matches. Germline V lookup: CDR1 MGHRA, CDR2 YSYEKL. The CDR3 sequence is 15 residues long. The chain's CDR3 is CASSQFSGGTYEQYF. The CDR3 bases are TGCGCCAGCAGCCAATTTAGCGGGGGCACCTACGAGCAGTACTTC.